The 27 T cell receptor beta chains given below trace back to one sample, sequenced in a study of blood T cells in healthy people across ages. Through a sample-barcoded 5' primer and a J-beta primer mix, a second PCR was run for roughly 7 to 12 cycles. TCRdb re-analysed the 5' RACE reads in MiXCR, keeping a single row per CDR3 protein. In the table there are around 620,000 distinct CDR3 sequences, 27% of which are singletons. Sequenced: blood. All receptors come from a woman aged 70-85 years in good health.

V gene TRBV19 combines with J gene TRBJ1-5; D perhaps matches TRBD1 (6 bases). Germline values: CDR1 LNHDA, CDR2 SQIVND (reference sequence). The V gene lost 4 bases and the J gene lost 4 bases, with 17 bases spanning the gap. The CDR3 runs to 16 residues. CDR3 DNA sequence: TGTGCCAGTAGTACGAGGACAGCGCCGGGGAATCAGCCCCAGCATTTT. Its translation: CASSTRTAPGNQPQHF.

This chain's CDR3 is CASSYSGSYEQYF. The CDR3 DNA reads TGTGCCAGCAGTTACTCCGGGTCCTACGAGCAGTACTTC. This rearrangement joins TRBV6-5 to TRBJ2-7; D call uncertain. Germline V gene sequence: CDR1 MNHEY, CDR2 SVGAGI. The CDR3 runs 13 residues. Trimming stripped 0 bases from V and 1 base from J, with 4 bases between.

The chain recombines TRBV5-1 with TRBJ2-1; D uncertain. Trimming pared 2 bases from V and 8 bases from J, leaving 11 bases between. The CDR3 is 13 amino acids. CDR1 SGHRS and CDR2 YFSETQ come from the germline V gene. DNA of the CDR3: TGCGCCAGCAGCTTAAGCGTGTATGATGAGCAGTTCTTC. Protein product: CASSLSVYDEQFF.

This clonotype was observed a few times. The chain has TRBV20-1 and TRBJ1-1; D may be TRBD1 (6 bases). This CDR3 has 13 amino acids. Germline CDR1 and CDR2: DFQATT and SNEGSKA (reference sequence). V lost 2 bases, J lost 8 bases, and 15 bases lay in between. CDR3 nucleotide sequence: TGCAGTGCTAGACACAACATACAGGGAGAAGCTTTCTTT. The encoded protein is CSARHNIQGEAFF.

This clonotype has more than one count but fewer than ten. Compared with germline, one end of the junction differs, possibly owing to a read error. This sequence joins TRBV7-2 and TRBJ2-5; D not resolved. The DNA end favors TRBJ2-7, so the J call may be wrong. The CDR3 has 14 residues. In germline, CDR1 is SGHTA, CDR2 FQGNSA. DNA for the CDR3: TGTGCCAGCGGCTTAGCAGGCCTGTGGGTCGAGCAGTACTTC. It encodes CASGLAGLWVEQYF.

This clonotype was seen only a few times. The chain employs TRBV14 and TRBJ1-5; D ambiguous. Germline V gene sequence: CDR1 SGHDN, CDR2 FVKESK. This CDR3 is built from 13 residues. V lost 3 bases to trimming and J lost 3 bases, with 6 bases between them. CDR3 nucleotides: TGTGCCAGCAGCCAGGGATACAATCAGCCCCAGCATTTT. The encoded protein is CASSQGYNQPQHF.

The chain joins TRBV6-5 to TRBJ1-2; a possible D gene is TRBD1 (6 bases). V lost 6 bases and J lost 5, with 10 bases in between. Looked up from germline, CDR1 is MNHEY and CDR2 is SVGAGI. This CDR3 spans 12 amino acids. This chain's CDR3 is CASREGGYGYTF. CDR3 DNA: TGTGCCAGCAGGGAAGGGGGTTATGGCTACACCTTC.

In this sample, this clonotype turned up many times. The rearrangement links TRBV9 to TRBJ2-7; D is undetermined. V lost 4 bases, J lost 7 bases, and 15 bases lay in between. There are 13 residues in the CDR3. CDR1 is SGDLS, CDR2 YYNGEE, per germline. This CDR3 is CASSPLDRTEQYF. CDR3 DNA: TGTGCCAGCAGCCCTCTGGACCGAACTGAGCAGTACTTC.

In this sample, this clonotype turned up a few times. Germline and junction disagree at one end, which may indicate a read error. The chain couples TRBV19 to TRBJ2-3; D is perhaps TRBD1 (5 bases). This CDR3 is 15 amino acids long. CDR1 and CDR2 (germline): LNHDA, SQIVND (reference sequence). This CDR3 is CASSFLDGRTGTQYF. The CDR3 DNA follows: TGTGCCAGTAGTTTCCTTGACGGGCGCACAGGTACGCAGTATTTT.

The table lists this clonotype with a few counts. This chain joins TRBV2 and TRBJ2-1; D remains unclear. This CDR3 contains 11 residues. Germline V lookup: CDR1 SNHLY, CDR2 FYNNEI. Trimming stripped 6 bases from V and 5 bases from J, with 5 bases between. The CDR3 loop is CASSAHNEQFF. For the CDR3, the DNA is TGTGCCAGCAGCGCCCACAATGAGCAGTTCTTC.

As concerns this clonotype: Being one base from a much bigger clone, this may be a read error. V usage is TRBV5-1 and J usage is TRBJ2-5; the D is unclear. CDR1 is SGHRS and CDR2 is YFSETQ in the germline V gene. This CDR3 has 13 residues. Trimming left V 3 bases short and J 3 bases short, with 9 bases between. The CDR3 reads CASSSWGKETQYF. The CDR3 nucleotides read TGCGCCAGCAGCTCGTGGGGAAAAGAGACCCAGTACTTC.

This clonotype was seen more than once but under ten times. The gene calls are TRBV4-3 and TRBJ1-2; D is ambiguous. Germline V lookup: CDR1 LGHNA, CDR2 YSLEER. V was shortened by 0 bases and J by 3 bases, with 11 bases between the two germline ends. There are 15 residues in the CDR3. The CDR3 nucleotides are TGCGCCAGCAGCCAAGATCTTAAGGGCTACTATGGCTACACCTTC. Translated, it gives CASSQDLKGYYGYTF.

The chain carries TRBV3-1 and TRBJ2-5; D call uncertain. Germline V CDR1 and CDR2: LGHDT, YNNKEL (reference sequence). V lost 0 bases to trimming and J lost 6 bases, with 5 bases between them. The length of the CDR3 is 12 residues. The CDR3 DNA sequence: TGTGCCAGCAGCCAAGATCAGAAGACCCAGTACTTC. Residues: CASSQDQKTQYF.

This clonotype was detected a few times. The chain couples TRBV9 to TRBJ2-5, with a possible D match to TRBD2 (5 bases). The end of the DNA fits TRBJ2-7 better, so the J call may be wrong. Germline lookup yields CDR1 SGDLS and CDR2 YYNGEE. The CDR3 is made up of 17 amino acids. CDR3 region: CASSVAPPGSIGYEQYF. CDR3 DNA sequence: TGTGCCAGCAGCGTAGCACCCCCGGGGTCTATAGGCTACGAGCAGTACTTC.

This clonotype appeared a few times. The chain employs TRBV5-1 and TRBJ1-5; D gene ambiguous. With 2 bases removed from V and 5 bases from J, the gap between germline ends came to 8 bases. CDR1 is SGHRS and CDR2 is YFSETQ in the germline V gene. There are 13 residues in the CDR3. CDR3 loop: CASSFYVDQPQHF. CDR3 coding DNA: TGCGCCAGCAGCTTCTACGTCGATCAGCCCCAGCATTTT.

This clonotype was seen at least ten times. This chain links TRBV7-2 with TRBJ2-5; 9 nucleotides agree with TRBD1. The CDR3 covers 15 residues. V shed 5 bases and J 6 bases; nucleotides not matched to a gene: 10. Germline CDR1 is SGHTA and CDR2 is FQGNSA. Here the CDR3 reads CASSLGGQGRQTQYF. CDR3 nucleotide sequence: TGTGCCAGCAGCCTAGGGGGACAGGGTAGGCAGACCCAGTACTTC. Based on the CDR3 plus reference TRBV7-2 and TRBJ2-5, the full variable domain is GAGVSQSPSNKVTEKGKDVELRCDPISGHTALYWYRQSLGQGLEFLIYFQGNSAPDKSGLPSDRFSAERTGGSVSTLTIQRTQQEDSAVYLCASSLGGQGRQTQYFGPGTRLLVL.

The CDR3 region is CASSLRLDSAKGYEQYF. The CDR3 DNA is TGCGCCAGCAGCTTGCGCTTGGACAGCGCGAAAGGCTACGAGCAGTACTTC. The V and J genes are TRBV5-1 and TRBJ2-1; a possible D gene is TRBD1 (6 bases). The end of the DNA is better explained by TRBJ2-7, so the J call may be wrong. This CDR3 has 17 amino acids. Germline V gene lookup returns CDR1 SGHRS and CDR2 YFSETQ.

This clonotype was picked up a small number of times. The J gene is TRBJ2-6, the V gene TRBV18, with D maybe TRBD1 (6 bases). CDR3 size: 18 residues. Looked up from germline, CDR1 is KGHSH and CDR2 is LQKENI. Trimming shortened V by 0 bases and J by 1 base, and 13 bases separated the two germline ends. CDR3 bases: TGTGCCAGCTCACCACCGAACAGGGAGCTTTCTGGGGCCAACGTCCTGACTTTC. Its translation is CASSPPNRELSGANVLTF. Using reference TRBV18 and TRBJ2-6 for the parts outside the CDR3, the full variable domain is NAGVMQNPRHLVRRRGQEARLRCSPMKGHSHVYWYRQLPEEGLKFMVYLQKENIIDESGMPKERFSAEFPKEGPSILRIQQVVRGDSAAYFCASSPPNRELSGANVLTFGAGSRLTVL.

This chain uses TRBV7-2 with TRBJ1-2; the D is unclear. Germline assignment: CDR1 SGHTA and CDR2 FQGNSA. This CDR3 comprises 14 residues. Trimming took 5 bases from V and 0 from J, leaving 10 bases between them. CDR3 region: CASSLTYSNYGYTF. The CDR3 DNA follows: TGTGCCAGCAGCCTAACCTACTCTAACTATGGCTACACCTTC. Full variable domain (missing parts from reference TRBV7-2 and TRBJ1-2): GAGVSQSPSNKVTEKGKDVELRCDPISGHTALYWYRQSLGQGLEFLIYFQGNSAPDKSGLPSDRFSAERTGGSVSTLTIQRTQQEDSAVYLCASSLTYSNYGYTFGSGTRLTVV.

Only a few counts were recorded for this clonotype. The rearrangement uses TRBV3-1 and TRBJ1-1, with 9 bases that match TRBD1. The V and J ends lost 4 bases and 3 bases, in that order; junction bases with no gene match: 0. The CDR3 consists of 13 residues. Per germline, CDR1 LGHDT and CDR2 YNNKEL (reference sequence). CDR3 in amino acids: CASSRTGDTEAFF. The DNA for the CDR3 is TGTGCCAGCAGCCGGACAGGGGACACTGAAGCTTTCTTT.

This chain links TRBV28 with TRBJ1-1; D not resolved. Germline lookup yields CDR1 MDHEN and CDR2 SYDVKM. V lost 2 bases to trimming and J lost 2 bases, with 12 bases between them. This CDR3 region has 15 residues. The CDR3 region is CASSLPRAVNTEAFF. The CDR3 coding sequence is TGTGCCAGCAGTTTACCGCGTGCGGTTAACACTGAAGCTTTCTTT. Based on the CDR3 plus reference TRBV28 and TRBJ1-1, the full variable domain is DVKVTQSSRYLVKRTGEKVFLECVQDMDHENMFWYRQDPGLGLRLIYFSYDVKMKEKGDIPEGYSVSREKKERFSLILESASTNQTSMYLCASSLPRAVNTEAFFGQGTRLTVV.

This clonotype has only a few counts. This sequence joins TRBV20-1 and TRBJ1-4; D is possibly TRBD1 (5 bases). The CDR3 contains 12 residues. V was cut by 6 bases and J by 8 bases, with 13 bases left in between. The germline CDR1 and CDR2 sequences are DFQATT and SNEGSKA (reference sequence). The CDR3 DNA reads as TGCAGTGCCGGCGGACAATCCGAAAAACTGTTTTTT. This gives the protein CSAGGQSEKLFF.

This clonotype was detected a few times. The chain joins TRBV6-1 to TRBJ1-6, with D perhaps matching TRBD1 (6 bases). The CDR3 contains 16 residues. Germline CDR1 reads MNHNS; CDR2 reads SASEGT. V dropped 5 bases and J dropped 6 bases, with 17 bases sitting between them. CDR3: CASSRLGQGINSPLHF. The CDR3 DNA sequence: TGTGCCAGCAGTCGCCTGGGGCAGGGGATTAATTCACCCCTCCACTTT.

Notes on this clonotype: Germline and junction disagree at one end, which may indicate a read error. The V call is TRBV7-9, the J call TRBJ2-7; weak D call: TRBD1 (6 bases). The germline V gene has CDR1 SEHNR and CDR2 FQNEAQ (reference sequence). CDR3 size: 13 residues. DNA for the CDR3: TGTGCCAGCAGTTTAGGGGGATGGTACGAGCAGTACTTC. Protein sequence: CASSLGGWYEQYF.

The rearrangement uses TRBV5-6 and TRBJ2-5; D is unclear. CDR3 length: 12 residues. The germline gives CDR1 SGHDT, CDR2 YYEEEE. V was shortened by 5 bases and J by 1 base, with 6 bases between the two germline ends. For the CDR3, the DNA is TGTGCCAGCAGGGCTAGCCAAGAGACCCAGTACTTC. This encodes CASRASQETQYF.

The chain is built from TRBV4-2 and TRBJ1-1; tentatively, D is TRBD1 (6 bases). Trimming removed 3 bases from V and 5 bases from J, with 16 bases in between. The CDR3 loop spans 15 amino acids. From germline, CDR1 is LGHNA and CDR2 YNFKEQ. CDR3 nucleotide sequence: TGTGCCAGCAGCCAGGGGGCCGGGGGATTAACTGAAGCTTTCTTT. Encoded protein: CASSQGAGGLTEAFF.

This clonotype has a count of ten or more. This chain links TRBV7-9 with TRBJ2-7; D gene ambiguous. Trimming pared 1 base from V and 5 bases from J, leaving 3 bases between. Germline V gene data show CDR1 as SEHNR and CDR2 as FQNEAQ (reference sequence). The CDR3 is 11 amino acids. The CDR3 spells CASSLVHEQYF. The CDR3 DNA sequence: TGTGCCAGCAGCTTAGTACACGAGCAGTACTTC.